Included here is one T cell receptor beta chain sequence, with context. The data stem from a study of blood T cell repertoires in COVID-19. Study details: Specimens from acute and convalescent COVID-19 originated in the United States, Italy and Spain. From T cells, B-cell-depleted T cells, or PBMCs came the material, which was cDNA or gDNA.

The CDR3 consists of 17 residues. The V end was cut by 0 bases, the J end by 4 bases, with 17 bases between. Germline-derived CDR1 and CDR2 are SGDLS and YYNGEE. TCRdb keeps only in-frame clones here, not all; method: immunoSEQ multiplex PCR. This sample has about 26,000 clones, with approximately 70% found just once. The chain is built from TRBV9 and TRBJ1-5, with a possible D match to TRBD1 (6 bases). The material sequenced was peripheral blood. The sequence derives from a man in his sixties with active or convalescent COVID-19. Here the CDR3 DNA reads TGTGCCAGCAGCGTAGAAGTAACGGGACAAGTTAATCAGCCCCAGCATTTT. It encodes CASSVEVTGQVNQPQHF.